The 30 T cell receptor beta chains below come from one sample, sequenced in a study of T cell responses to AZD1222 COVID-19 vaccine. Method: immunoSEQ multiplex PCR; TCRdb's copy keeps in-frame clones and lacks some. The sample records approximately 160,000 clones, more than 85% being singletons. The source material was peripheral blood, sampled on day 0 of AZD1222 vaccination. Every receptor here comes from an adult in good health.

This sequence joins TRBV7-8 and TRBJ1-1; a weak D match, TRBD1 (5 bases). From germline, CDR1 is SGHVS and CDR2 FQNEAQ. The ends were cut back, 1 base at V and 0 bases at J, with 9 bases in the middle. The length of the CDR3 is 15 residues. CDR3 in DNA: TGTGCCAGCAGCTTAGTGGGACCGATGAACACTGAAGCTTTCTTT. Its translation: CASSLVGPMNTEAFF.

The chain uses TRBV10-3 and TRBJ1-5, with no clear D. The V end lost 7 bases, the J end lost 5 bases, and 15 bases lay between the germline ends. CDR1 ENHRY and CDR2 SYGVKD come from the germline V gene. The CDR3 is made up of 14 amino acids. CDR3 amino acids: CAIKAAGADQPQHF. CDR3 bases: TGTGCCATCAAGGCGGCAGGAGCCGATCAGCCCCAGCATTTT.

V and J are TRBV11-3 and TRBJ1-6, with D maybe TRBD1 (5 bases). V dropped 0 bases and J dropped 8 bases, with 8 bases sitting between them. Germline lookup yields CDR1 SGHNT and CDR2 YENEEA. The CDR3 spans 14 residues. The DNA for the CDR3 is TGTGCCAGCAGCTTAGACGGACATGATTCACCCCTCCACTTT. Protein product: CASSLDGHDSPLHF.

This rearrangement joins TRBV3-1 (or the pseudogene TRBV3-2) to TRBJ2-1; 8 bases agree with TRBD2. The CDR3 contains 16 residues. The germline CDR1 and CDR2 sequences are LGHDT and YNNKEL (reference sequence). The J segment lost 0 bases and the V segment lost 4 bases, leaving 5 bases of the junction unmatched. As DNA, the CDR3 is TGTGCCAGCAGCCTCCGACTAGCGATCTCCTACAATGAGCAGTTCTTC. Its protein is CASSLRLAISYNEQFF.

The CDR3 protein is CASSASRGQRNSPLHF. The CDR3 DNA is TGTGCCAGCAGTGCTTCGAGGGGACAGAGGAATTCACCCCTCCACTTT. The genes are TRBV6-1 and TRBJ1-6, with 7 bases matching TRBD1. Trimming took 4 bases from V and 7 from J; bases not matched to a gene: 10. The CDR3 covers 16 residues. Germline CDR1 reads MNHNS; CDR2 reads SASEGT.

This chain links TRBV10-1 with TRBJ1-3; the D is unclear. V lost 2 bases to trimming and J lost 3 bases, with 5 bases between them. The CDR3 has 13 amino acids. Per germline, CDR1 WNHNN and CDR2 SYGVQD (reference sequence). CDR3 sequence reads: CASSEGFGNTIYF. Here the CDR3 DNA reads TGCGCCAGCAGTGAGGGGTTTGGAAACACCATATATTTT.

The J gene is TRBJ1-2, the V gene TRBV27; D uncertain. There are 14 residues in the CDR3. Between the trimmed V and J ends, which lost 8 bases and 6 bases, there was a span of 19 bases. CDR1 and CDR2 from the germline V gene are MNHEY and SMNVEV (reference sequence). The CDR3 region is CASALAGGSHGYTF. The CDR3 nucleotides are TGTGCCAGCGCACTTGCTGGAGGGTCCCATGGCTACACCTTC.

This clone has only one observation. CDR3 DNA sequence: TGTGCCAGCAGCTGGACAGGGGGCAGTGAAGCTTTCTTT. Its protein is CASSWTGGSEAFF. This sequence joins TRBV2 and TRBJ1-1, with 11 bases fitting TRBD1. V lost 6 bases and J lost 7; bases outside the gene matches: 4. The CDR3 length is 13 residues. CDR1 is SNHLY and CDR2 is FYNNEI in the germline V gene.

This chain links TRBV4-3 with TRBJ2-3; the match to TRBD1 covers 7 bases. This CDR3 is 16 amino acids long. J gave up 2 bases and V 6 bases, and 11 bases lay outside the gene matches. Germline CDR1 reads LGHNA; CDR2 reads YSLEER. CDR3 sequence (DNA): TGCGCCAGCAGTCGACAGGGCCTACTATCCACAGATACGCAGTATTTT. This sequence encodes CASSRQGLLSTDTQYF.

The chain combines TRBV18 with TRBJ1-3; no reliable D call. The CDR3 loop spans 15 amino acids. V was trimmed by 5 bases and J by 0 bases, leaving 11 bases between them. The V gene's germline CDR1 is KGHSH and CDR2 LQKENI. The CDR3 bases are TGTGCCAGCTCATCTACGGTTTTCTCTGGAAACACCATATATTTT. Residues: CASSSTVFSGNTIYF. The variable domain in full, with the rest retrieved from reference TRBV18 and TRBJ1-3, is NAGVMQNPRHLVRRRGQEARLRCSPMKGHSHVYWYRQLPEEGLKFMVYLQKENIIDESGMPKERFSAEFPKEGPSILRIQQVVRGDSAAYFCASSSTVFSGNTIYFGEGSWLTVV.

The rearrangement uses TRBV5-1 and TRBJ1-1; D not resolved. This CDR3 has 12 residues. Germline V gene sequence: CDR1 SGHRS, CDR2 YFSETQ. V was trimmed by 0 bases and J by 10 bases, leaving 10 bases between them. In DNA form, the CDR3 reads TGCGCCAGCAGCTTGGTCGGGGAGGTAGCTTTCTTT. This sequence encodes CASSLVGEVAFF.

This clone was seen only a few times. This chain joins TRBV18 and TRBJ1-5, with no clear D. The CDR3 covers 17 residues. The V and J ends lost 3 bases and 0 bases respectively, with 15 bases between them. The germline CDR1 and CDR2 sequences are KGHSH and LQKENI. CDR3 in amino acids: CASSPEGSRYSNQPQHF. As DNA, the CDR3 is TGTGCCAGCTCACCGGAGGGTTCGCGGTATAGCAATCAGCCCCAGCATTTT.

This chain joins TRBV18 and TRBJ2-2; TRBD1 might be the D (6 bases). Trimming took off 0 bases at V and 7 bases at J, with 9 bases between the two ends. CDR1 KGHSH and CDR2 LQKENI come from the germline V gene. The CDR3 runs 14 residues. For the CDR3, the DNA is TGTGCCAGCTCACCACCCAGGACAGTCGGGGAGCTGTTTTTT. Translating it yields CASSPPRTVGELFF.

The chain's CDR3 is CASSLKNSPLHF. The DNA for the CDR3 is TGTGCCAGCAGCCTAAAGAATTCACCCCTCCACTTT. The rearrangement uses TRBV5-4 and TRBJ1-6, with unresolved D. CDR1 SGHNT and CDR2 YYREEE come from the germline V gene (reference sequence). V lost 4 bases, J lost 7 bases, and 6 bases lay in between. CDR3 length equals 12 residues.

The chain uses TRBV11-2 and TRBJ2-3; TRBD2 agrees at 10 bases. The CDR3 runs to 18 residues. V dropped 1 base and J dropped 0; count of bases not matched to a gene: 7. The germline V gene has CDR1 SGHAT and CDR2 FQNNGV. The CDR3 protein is CASSLVGLAGVSTDTQYF. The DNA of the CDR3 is TGTGCCAGCAGCTTAGTGGGGCTAGCGGGGGTGAGCACAGATACGCAGTATTTT. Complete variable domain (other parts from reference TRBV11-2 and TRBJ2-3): EAGVAQSPRYKIIEKRQSVAFWCNPISGHATLYWYQQILGQGPKLLIQFQNNGVVDDSQLPKDRFSAERLKGVDSTLKIQPAKLEDSAVYLCASSLVGLAGVSTDTQYFGPGTRLTVL.

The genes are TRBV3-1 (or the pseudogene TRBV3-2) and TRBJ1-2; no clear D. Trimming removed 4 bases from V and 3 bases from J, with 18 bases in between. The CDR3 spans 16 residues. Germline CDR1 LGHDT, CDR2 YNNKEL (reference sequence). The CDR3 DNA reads TGTGCCAGCAGCCTCTTGGGTAGGGATAGCGACTATGGCTACACCTTC. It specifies CASSLLGRDSDYGYTF.

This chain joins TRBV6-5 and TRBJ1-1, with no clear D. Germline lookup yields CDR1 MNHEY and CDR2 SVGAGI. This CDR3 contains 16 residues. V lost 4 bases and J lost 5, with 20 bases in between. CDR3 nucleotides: TGTGCCAGCAGTTTTAACCCTCGGACCTATCGTACTGAAGCTTTCTTT. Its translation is CASSFNPRTYRTEAFF.

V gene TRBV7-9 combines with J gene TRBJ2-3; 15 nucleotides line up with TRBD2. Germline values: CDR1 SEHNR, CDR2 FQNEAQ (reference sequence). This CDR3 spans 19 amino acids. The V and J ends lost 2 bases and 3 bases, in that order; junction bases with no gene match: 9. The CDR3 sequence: CASSLTLGLAGGQTDTQYF. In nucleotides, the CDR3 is TGTGCCAGCAGCTTAACTTTGGGACTAGCGGGGGGCCAGACAGATACGCAGTATTTT.

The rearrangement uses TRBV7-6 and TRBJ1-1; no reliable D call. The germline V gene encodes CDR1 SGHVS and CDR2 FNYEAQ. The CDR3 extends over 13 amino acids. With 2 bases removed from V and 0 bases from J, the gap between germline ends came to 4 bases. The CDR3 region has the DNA TGTGCCAGCAGCTTAAGGATGAACACTGAAGCTTTCTTT. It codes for CASSLRMNTEAFF. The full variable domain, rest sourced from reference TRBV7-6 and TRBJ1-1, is GAGVSQSPRYKVTKRGQDVALRCDPISGHVSLYWYRQALGQGPEFLTYFNYEAQQDKSGLPNDRFSAERPEGSISTLTIQRTEQRDSAMYRCASSLRMNTEAFFGQGTRLTVV.

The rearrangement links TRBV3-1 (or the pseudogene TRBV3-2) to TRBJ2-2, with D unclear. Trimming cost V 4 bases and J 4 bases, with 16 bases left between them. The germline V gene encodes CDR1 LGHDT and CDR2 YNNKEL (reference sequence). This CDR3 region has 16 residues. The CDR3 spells CASSPYWSRGTGELFF. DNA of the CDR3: TGTGCCAGCAGCCCTTATTGGAGCCGTGGCACCGGGGAGCTGTTTTTT.

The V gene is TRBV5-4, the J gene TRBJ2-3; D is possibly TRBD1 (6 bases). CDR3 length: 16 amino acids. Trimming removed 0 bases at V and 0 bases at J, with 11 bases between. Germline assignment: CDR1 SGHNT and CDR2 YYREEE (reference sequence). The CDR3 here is CASSLGGRGSTDTQYF. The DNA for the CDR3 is TGTGCCAGCAGCTTGGGCGGCAGGGGAAGCACAGATACGCAGTATTTT.

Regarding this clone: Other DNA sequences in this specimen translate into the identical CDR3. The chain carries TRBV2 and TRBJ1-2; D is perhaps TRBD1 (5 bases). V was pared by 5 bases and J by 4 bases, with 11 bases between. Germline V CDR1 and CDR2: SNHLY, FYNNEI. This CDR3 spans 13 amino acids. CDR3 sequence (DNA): TGTGCCAGCAGTCCCGGGGGTAGCTATGGCTACACCTTC. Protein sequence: CASSPGGSYGYTF.

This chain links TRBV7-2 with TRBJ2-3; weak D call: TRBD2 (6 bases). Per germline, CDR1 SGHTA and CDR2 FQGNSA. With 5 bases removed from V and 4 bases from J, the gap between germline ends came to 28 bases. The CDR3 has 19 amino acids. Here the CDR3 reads CASSPRPRTIGRPADTQYF. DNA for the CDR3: TGTGCCAGCAGCCCCCGACCTAGGACTATCGGGCGCCCCGCAGATACGCAGTATTTT.

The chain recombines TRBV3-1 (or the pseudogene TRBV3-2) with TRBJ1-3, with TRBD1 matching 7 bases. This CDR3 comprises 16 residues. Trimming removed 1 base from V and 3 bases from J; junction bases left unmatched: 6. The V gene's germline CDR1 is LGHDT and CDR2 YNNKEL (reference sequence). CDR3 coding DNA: TGTGCCAGCAGCCAAGCAGGGGGAGTGCGTGGAAACACCATATATTTT. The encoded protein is CASSQAGGVRGNTIYF.

CDR3 in amino acids: CASSQVERSNQPQHF. The CDR3 DNA follows: TGCGCCAGCAGCCAAGTCGAACGGAGCAATCAGCCCCAGCATTTT. The chain carries TRBV4-1 and TRBJ1-5; D is undetermined. V lost 1 base to trimming and J lost 1 base, with 8 bases between them. The CDR3 runs to 15 residues. Looked up from germline, CDR1 is MGHRA and CDR2 is YSYEKL.

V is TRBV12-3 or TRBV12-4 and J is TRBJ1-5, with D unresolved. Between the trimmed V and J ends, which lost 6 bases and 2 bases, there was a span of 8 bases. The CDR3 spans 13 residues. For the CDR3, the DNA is TGTGCCAGCAGGTCACAAGGCAATCAGCCCCAGCATTTT. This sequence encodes CASRSQGNQPQHF.

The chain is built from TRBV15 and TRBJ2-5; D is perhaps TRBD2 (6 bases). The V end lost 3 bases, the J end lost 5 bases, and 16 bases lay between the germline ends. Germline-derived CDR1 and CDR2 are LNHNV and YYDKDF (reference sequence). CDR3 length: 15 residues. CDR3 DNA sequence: TGTGCCACCAGCAGTGACGGGACTTCATGGGAGACCCAGTACTTC. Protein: CATSSDGTSWETQYF.

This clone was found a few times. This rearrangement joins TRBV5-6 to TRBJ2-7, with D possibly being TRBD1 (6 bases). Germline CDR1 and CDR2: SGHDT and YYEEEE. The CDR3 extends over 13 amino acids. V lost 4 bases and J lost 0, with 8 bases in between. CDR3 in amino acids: CASSQGSSYEQYF. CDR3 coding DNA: TGTGCCAGCAGCCAGGGGAGCTCCTACGAGCAGTACTTC.

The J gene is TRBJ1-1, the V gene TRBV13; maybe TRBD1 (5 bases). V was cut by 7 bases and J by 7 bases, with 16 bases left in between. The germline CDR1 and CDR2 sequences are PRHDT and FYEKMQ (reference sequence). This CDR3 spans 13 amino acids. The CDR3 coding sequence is TGTGCCAGCACCCTTAGGGGCTTGCGTGAAGCTTTCTTT. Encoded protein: CASTLRGLREAFF.

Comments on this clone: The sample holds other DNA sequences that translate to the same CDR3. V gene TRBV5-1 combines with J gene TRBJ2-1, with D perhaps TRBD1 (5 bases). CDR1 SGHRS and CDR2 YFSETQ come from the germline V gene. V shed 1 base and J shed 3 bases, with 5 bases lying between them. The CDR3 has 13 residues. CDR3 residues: CASSLQGYNEQFF. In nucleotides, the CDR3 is TGCGCCAGCAGCTTGCAGGGCTACAATGAGCAGTTCTTC.